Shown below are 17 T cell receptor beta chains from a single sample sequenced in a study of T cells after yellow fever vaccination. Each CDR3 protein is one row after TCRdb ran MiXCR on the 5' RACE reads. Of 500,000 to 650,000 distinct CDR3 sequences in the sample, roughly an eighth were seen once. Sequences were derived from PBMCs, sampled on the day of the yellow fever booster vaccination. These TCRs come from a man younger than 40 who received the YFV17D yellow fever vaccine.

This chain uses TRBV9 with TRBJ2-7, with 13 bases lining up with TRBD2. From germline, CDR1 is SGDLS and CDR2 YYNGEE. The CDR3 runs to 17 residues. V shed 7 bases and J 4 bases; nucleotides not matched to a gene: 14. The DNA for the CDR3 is TGTGCCAGCGCTCCGGGACTAGCGGGAAGGTCGACGTACGAGCAGTACTTC. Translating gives CASAPGLAGRSTYEQYF.

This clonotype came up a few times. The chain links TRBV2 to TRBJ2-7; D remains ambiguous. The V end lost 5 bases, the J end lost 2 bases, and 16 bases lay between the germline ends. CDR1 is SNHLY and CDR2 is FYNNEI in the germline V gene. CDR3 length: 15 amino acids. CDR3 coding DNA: TGTGCCAGCAGTCGACCGTGGCCCCCCCCCTACGAGCAGTACTTC. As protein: CASSRPWPPPYEQYF.

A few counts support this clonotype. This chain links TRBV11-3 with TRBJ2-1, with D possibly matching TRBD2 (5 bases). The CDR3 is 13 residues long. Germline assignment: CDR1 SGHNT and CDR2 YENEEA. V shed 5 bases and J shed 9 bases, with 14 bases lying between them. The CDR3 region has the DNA TGTGCCAGCAGCATCCCGGGGTGGCCTGAGCAGTTCTTC. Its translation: CASSIPGWPEQFF.

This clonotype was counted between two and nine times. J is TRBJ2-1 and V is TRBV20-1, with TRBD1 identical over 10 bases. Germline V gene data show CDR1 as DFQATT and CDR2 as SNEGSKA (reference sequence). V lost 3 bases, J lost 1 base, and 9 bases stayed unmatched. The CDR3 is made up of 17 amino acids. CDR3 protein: CSASKSPGQGSYNEQFF. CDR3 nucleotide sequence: TGCAGTGCTAGCAAAAGTCCGGGACAGGGGTCCTACAATGAGCAGTTCTTC.

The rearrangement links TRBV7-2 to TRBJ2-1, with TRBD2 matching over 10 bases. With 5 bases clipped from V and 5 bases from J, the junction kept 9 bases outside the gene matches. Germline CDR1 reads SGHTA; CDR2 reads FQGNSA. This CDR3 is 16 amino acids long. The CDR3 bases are TGTGCCAGCAGCCCTGGGATAGCGGGAGGCCACAATGAGCAGTTCTTC. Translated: CASSPGIAGGHNEQFF.

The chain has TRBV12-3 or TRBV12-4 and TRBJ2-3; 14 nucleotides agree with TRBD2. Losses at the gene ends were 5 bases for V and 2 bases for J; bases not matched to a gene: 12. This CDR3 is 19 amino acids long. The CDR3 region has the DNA TGTGCCAGCAGTACCCTGACTAGCGGGAGGGTATTGGACACAGATACGCAGTATTTT. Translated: CASSTLTSGRVLDTDTQYF.

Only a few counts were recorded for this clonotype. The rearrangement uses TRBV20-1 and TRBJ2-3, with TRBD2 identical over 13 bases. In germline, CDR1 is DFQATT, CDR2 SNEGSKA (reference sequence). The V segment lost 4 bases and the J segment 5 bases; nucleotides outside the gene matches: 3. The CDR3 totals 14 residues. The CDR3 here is CSAMTSGRKDTQYF. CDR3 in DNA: TGCAGTGCTATGACTAGCGGGAGGAAAGATACGCAGTATTTT.

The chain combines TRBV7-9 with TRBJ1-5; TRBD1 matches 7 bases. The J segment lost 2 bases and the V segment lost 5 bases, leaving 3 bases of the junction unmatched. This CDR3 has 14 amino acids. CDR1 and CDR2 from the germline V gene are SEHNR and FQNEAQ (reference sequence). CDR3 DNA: TGTGCCAGCAGCCGGGACAGCGGCAATCAGCCCCAGCATTTT. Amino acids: CASSRDSGNQPQHF.

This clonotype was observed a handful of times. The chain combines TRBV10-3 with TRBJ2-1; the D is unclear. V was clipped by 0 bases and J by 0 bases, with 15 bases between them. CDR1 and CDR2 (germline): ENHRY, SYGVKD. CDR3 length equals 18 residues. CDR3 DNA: TGTGCCATCAGTGAGTCGAAGTCCACCCTTACCTCCTACAATGAGCAGTTCTTC. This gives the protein CAISESKSTLTSYNEQFF.

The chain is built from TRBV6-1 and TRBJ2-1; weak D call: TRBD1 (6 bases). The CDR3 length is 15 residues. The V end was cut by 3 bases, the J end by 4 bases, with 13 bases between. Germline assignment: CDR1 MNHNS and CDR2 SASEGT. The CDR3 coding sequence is TGTGCCAGCAGTGAGTGGGCAGGGGCTTACAATGAGCAGTTCTTC. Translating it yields CASSEWAGAYNEQFF.

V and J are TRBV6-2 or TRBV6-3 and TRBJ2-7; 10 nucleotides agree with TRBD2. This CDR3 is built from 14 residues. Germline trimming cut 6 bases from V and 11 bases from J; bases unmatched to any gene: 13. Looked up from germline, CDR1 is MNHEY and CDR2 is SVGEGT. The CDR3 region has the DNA TGTGCCAGCAGCGGTTCGGGACTAGCGAATAATGAGTACTTC. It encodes CASSGSGLANNEYF.

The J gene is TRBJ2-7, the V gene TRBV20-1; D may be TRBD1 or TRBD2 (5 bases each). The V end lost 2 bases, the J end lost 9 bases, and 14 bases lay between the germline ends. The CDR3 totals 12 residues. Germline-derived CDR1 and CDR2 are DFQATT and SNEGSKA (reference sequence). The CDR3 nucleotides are TGCAGTGCTAGACGGGTGGGGGTCGGGCAGTACTTC. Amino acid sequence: CSARRVGVGQYF.

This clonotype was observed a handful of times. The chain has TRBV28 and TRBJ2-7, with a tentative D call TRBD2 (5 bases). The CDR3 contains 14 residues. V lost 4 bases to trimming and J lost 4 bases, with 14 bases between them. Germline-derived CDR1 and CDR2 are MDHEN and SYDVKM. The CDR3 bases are TGTGCCAGCAGTTCGCCGGCTAGCCGTTACGAGCAGTACTTC. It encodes CASSSPASRYEQYF.

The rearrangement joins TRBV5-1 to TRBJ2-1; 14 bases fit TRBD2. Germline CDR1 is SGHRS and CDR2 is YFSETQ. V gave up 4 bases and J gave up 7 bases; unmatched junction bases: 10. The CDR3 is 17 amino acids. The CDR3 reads CASSEGSGLAGGNEQFF. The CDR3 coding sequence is TGCGCCAGCAGCGAGGGATCTGGACTAGCGGGAGGTAATGAGCAGTTCTTC. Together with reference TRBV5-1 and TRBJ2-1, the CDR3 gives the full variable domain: KAGVTQTPRYLIKTRGQQVTLSCSPISGHRSVSWYQQTPGQGLQFLFEYFSETQRNKGNFPGRFSGRQFSNSRSEMNVSTLELGDSALYLCASSEGSGLAGGNEQFFGPGTRLTVL.

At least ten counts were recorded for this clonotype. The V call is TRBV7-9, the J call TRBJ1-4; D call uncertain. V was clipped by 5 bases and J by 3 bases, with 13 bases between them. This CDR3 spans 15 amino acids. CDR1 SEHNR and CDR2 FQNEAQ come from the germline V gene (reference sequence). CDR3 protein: CASSVGEAPNEKLFF. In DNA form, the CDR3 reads TGTGCCAGCAGCGTCGGGGAAGCCCCTAATGAAAAACTGTTTTTT.

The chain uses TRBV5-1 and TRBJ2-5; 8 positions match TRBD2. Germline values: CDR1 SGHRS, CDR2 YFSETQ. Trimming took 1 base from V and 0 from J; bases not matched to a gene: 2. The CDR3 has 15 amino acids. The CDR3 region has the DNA TGCGCCAGCAGCTTGTCGGGAGGGTACCAAGAGACCCAGTACTTC. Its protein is CASSLSGGYQETQYF.

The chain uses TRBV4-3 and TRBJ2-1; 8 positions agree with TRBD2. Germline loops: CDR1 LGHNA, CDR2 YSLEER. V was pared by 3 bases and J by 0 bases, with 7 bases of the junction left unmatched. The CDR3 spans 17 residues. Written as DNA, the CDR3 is TGCGCCAGCAGCCAGGGTTATAGCGGGAACTCCTACAATGAGCAGTTCTTC. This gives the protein CASSQGYSGNSYNEQFF.